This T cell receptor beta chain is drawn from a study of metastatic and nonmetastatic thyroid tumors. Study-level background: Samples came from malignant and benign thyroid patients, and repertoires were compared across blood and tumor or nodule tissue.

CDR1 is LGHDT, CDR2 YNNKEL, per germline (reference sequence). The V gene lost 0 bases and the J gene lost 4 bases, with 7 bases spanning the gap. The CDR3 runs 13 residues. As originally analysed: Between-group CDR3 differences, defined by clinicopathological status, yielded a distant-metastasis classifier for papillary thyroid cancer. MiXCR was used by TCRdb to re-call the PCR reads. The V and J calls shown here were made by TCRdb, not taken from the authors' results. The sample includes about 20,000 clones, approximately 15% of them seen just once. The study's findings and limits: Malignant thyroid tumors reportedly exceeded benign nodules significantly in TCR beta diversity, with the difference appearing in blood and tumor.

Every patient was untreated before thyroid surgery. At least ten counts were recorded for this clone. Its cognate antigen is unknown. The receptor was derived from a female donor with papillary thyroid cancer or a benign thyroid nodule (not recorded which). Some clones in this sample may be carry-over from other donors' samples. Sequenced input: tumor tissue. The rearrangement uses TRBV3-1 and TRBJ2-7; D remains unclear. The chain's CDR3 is CASSQDRWYEQYF. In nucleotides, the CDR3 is TGTGCCAGCAGCCAAGACCGTTGGTACGAGCAGTACTTC.